This TCR beta chain comes out of a study of CD8+CD57+ T cells in acquired aplastic anemia. Turning to the study itself: Recorded DNA amounts for sorted CD4+ and CD8+ cells had an average of approximately 3.2 ug. Findings and limits, study-wide: Sharing between patients and controls was observed for around 30 CD8+ CDR3 sequences. Patients showed no significant difference from controls in CD8+ Simpson's diversity.

V shed 6 bases and J 14 bases; nucleotides not matched to a gene: 15. The CDR3 is made up of 15 amino acids. CDR1 and CDR2 (germline): SNHLY, FYNNEI. The patients chosen for sequencing had shown expansion of CD8+CD57+ cells (detected by flow cytometry). By the time of blood sampling, patients had still received no therapy. TCR beta VDJ and CDR3 profiles were obtained from a genomic DNA template. TCRdb reprocessed the reads with MiXCR, giving one entry per CDR3 protein. Of around 250,000 distinct CDR3 sequences listed, 65% to 90% are singletons. As for this clonotype: Its target is unknown.

This clonotype originated in a human donor with aplastic anemia. J is TRBJ2-1 and V is TRBV2; TRBD2 agrees at 11 bases. Material for sequencing was sorted CD4+, CD8+, or CD8+CD57+ T cells (not recorded which) from PBMCs. The CDR3 nucleotides read TGTGCCAGCAGCGAATCTAGCGGGGGGTACTTTAATGAGTTCTTC. This encodes CASSESSGGYFNEFF.